The text below deals with one TCR beta chain. The sample belongs to a study of response to subunit inactivated influenza vaccine. One entry per CDR3 protein, called by TCRdb with MiXCR from the RT-PCR reads. The table includes about 160,000 distinct CDR3 sequences, about a tenth detected once. The V gene end was trimmed by 6 bases and the J gene end by 5 bases; junction bases not matched to a gene: 17. This CDR3 has 20 residues. The chain carries TRBV12-3 or TRBV12-4 and TRBJ2-2; 14 bases map to TRBD2. This sample comprised non-naive T cells sorted from PBMCs, obtained 35 to 45 days after vaccination. This TCR came from a man in his forties or fifties who received an inactivated influenza vaccine. CDR3 nucleotide sequence: TGTGCCAGCAGGGACCCCCAATGGACTAGCGGGGGGAGTTGGACCGGGGAGCTGTTTTTT. Its protein product is CASRDPQWTSGGSWTGELFF.